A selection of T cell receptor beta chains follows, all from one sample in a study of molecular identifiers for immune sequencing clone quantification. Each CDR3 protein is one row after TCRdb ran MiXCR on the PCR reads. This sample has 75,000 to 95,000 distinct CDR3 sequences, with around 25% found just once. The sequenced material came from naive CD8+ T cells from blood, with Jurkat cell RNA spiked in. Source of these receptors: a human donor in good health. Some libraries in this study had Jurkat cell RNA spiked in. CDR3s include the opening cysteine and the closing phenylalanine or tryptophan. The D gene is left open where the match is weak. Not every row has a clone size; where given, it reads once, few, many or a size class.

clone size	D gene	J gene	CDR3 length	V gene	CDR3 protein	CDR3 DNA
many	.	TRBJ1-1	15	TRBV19	CASSINGGPNTEAFF	TGTGCCAGTAGTATAAACGGGGGTCCTAACACTGAAGCTTTCTTT
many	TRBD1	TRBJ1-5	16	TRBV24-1	CATSDGTGASNQPQHF	TGTGCCACCAGTGATGGGACAGGAGCCTCGAATCAGCCCCAGCATTTT
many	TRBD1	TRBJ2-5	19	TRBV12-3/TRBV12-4	CASSLALLWSRTGQETQYF	TGTGCCAGCAGTTTAGCCCTATTGTGGTCGAGGACAGGCCAAGAGACCCAGTACTTC
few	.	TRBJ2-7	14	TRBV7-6	CASALIEGSYEQYF	TGTGCCAGCGCCTTAATTGAGGGGTCCTACGAGCAGTACTTC
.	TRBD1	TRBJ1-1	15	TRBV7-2	CASSSWTGEKVGAFF	TGTGCCAGCAGCTCATGGACAGGCGAAAAGGTCGGAGCTTTCTTT
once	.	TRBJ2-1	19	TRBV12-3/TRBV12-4	CASSLGAAPSGQSCNEQFF	TGTGCCAGCAGTTTGGGGGCAGCTCCTAGCGGCCAATCCTGCAATGAGCAGTTCTTC
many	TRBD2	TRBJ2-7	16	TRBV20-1	CSASPSGGIVSYEQYF	TGCAGTGCTAGTCCTAGCGGGGGAATAGTCTCCTACGAGCAGTACTTC
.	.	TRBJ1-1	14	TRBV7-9	CASSATTGEPEAFF	TGTGCCAGCAGCGCAACTACCGGGGAGCCTGAAGCTTTCTTT
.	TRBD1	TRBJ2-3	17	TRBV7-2	CASSSISEGAMADTQYF	TGTGCCAGCAGCTCGATCAGCGAGGGGGCCATGGCAGATACGCAGTATTTT
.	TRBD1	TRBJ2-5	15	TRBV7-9	CASSHRGPDDQTRYF	TGTGCCAGCAGCCACAGGGGGCCAGACGATCAGACCCGGTACTTC
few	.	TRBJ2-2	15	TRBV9	CASSPRTENTGELFF	TGTGCCAGCAGCCCCCGGACAGAGAACACCGGGGAGCTGTTTTTT
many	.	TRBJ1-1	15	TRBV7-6	CASSLGPAHSTEAFF	TGTGCCAGCAGCTTAGGGCCCGCCCATTCCACTGAAGCTTTCTTT
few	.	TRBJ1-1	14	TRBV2	CASSVAGMNTEAFF	TGTGCCAGCAGTGTGGCGGGCATGAACACTGAAGCTTTCTTT
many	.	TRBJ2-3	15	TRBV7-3	CASSPQGLRTDTQYF	TGTGCCAGCAGCCCTCAAGGACTCCGCACAGATACGCAGTATTTT
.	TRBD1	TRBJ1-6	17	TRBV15	CATSARPGQEANSPLHF	TGTGCCACCAGCGCGAGACCGGGACAGGAAGCGAATTCACCCCTCCACTTT
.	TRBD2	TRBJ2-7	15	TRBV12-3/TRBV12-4	CASSWLAGGGIEQYF	TGTGCCAGCAGTTGGCTAGCGGGAGGAGGAATCGAGCAGTACTTC
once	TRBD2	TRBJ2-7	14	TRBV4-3	CASSQGLAVYAQYF	TGCGCCAGCAGCCAAGGACTAGCAGTATACGCGCAGTACTTC
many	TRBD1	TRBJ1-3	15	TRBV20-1	CSARRQGDSGNTIYF	TGCAGTGCTCGACGACAGGGGGATAGTGGAAACACCATATATTTT
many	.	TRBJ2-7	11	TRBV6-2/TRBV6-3	CASSYGGGQYF	TGTGCCAGCAGTTACGGCGGAGGGCAGTACTTC
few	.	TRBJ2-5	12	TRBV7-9	CASRDYRETQYF	TGTGCCAGCAGGGACTATCGAGAGACCCAGTACTTC
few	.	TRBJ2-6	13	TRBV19	CASSIGSANVLTF	TGTGCCAGTAGTATCGGGTCGGCCAACGTCCTGACTTTC
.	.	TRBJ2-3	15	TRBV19	CASSIIGLPTDTQYF	TGTGCCAGTAGTATAATCGGCCTACCCACAGATACGCAGTATTTT
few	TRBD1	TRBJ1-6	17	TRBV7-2	CASSPHPTGQTNSPLHF	TGTGCCAGCAGCCCACACCCCACGGGACAGACTAATTCACCCCTCCACTTT
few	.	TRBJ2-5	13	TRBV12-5	CASAPTSQETQYF	TGTGCTAGTGCCCCTACCTCCCAGGAGACCCAGTACTTC
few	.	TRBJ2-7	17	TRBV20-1	CSASYRDSARTGHEQYF	TGCAGTGCTAGCTACAGGGACTCAGCCAGGACCGGCCACGAGCAGTACTTC
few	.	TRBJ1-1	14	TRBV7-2	CASSSLQGGTEAFF	TGTGCCAGCAGCTCTCTACAGGGAGGAACTGAAGCTTTCTTT
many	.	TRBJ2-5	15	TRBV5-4	CASSSTKRFQETQYF	TGTGCCAGCAGCTCAACGAAGCGGTTCCAAGAGACCCAGTACTTC
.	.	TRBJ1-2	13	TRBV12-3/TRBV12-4	CASSFGLNYGYTF	TGTGCCAGCAGTTTTGGCCTTAACTATGGCTACACCTTC
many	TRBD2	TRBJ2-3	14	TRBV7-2	CASSSGLVADTQYF	TGTGCCAGCAGCTCCGGACTAGTGGCAGATACGCAGTATTTT
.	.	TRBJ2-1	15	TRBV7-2	CASSFGGFSYNEQFF	TGTGCCAGCAGCTTTGGCGGGTTCTCCTACAATGAGCAGTTCTTC